Each of the 8 T cell receptor beta chains below was sequenced from the same sample in a study of blood T cell repertoires in COVID-19. Measured with immunoSEQ multiplex PCR; TCRdb has only the in-frame clones, and not every one. The data show fewer than 200,000 clones, around 83% seen once. Material for sequencing was peripheral blood. These receptors originate from a woman in her fifties or sixties with COVID-19, enrolled during active disease.

The chain couples TRBV30 to TRBJ2-7; maybe TRBD1 (6 bases). The CDR3 consists of 14 residues. The germline V gene has CDR1 GTSNPN and CDR2 SVGIG (reference sequence). Deletions cut 5 bases from V and 6 bases from J, with 20 bases between. The CDR3, as DNA: TGTGCCTGGGAGTCACAGGGTTTTGGTGCCGAGCAGTACGTC. Translation: CAWESQGFGAEQYV.

The chain links TRBV5-4 to TRBJ2-7; 7 nucleotides agree with TRBD1. The CDR3 is 13 amino acids. Trimming at V came to 4 bases and at J to 11 bases, leaving 12 bases not matched to a gene. Germline-derived CDR1 and CDR2 are SGHNT and YYREEE (reference sequence). CDR3 region: CASSQGRDRAEYV. CDR3 coding DNA: TGTGCCAGCAGCCAAGGTAGAGACAGGGCCGAGTACGTC.

This clone was recorded only once. The same CDR3 also results from other DNA sequences found in this sample. The chain carries TRBV11-2 and TRBJ2-2, with no clear D. This CDR3 is built from 14 residues. V lost 3 bases and J lost 2, with 7 bases in between. The germline gives CDR1 SGHAT, CDR2 FQNNGV. The CDR3 coding sequence is TGTGCCAGCAGCTTGGCTAGAAACACCGGGGAGCTGTTTTTT. It specifies CASSLARNTGELFF.

V and J are TRBV10-3 and TRBJ1-5; no definite D call. V was cut by 3 bases and J by 6 bases, with 9 bases left in between. The CDR3 totals 13 residues. Per the germline V gene, CDR1 is ENHRY and CDR2 is SYGVKD. The chain's CDR3 is CAISDPGLQPQHF. CDR3 in DNA: TGTGCCATCAGTGACCCAGGACTTCAGCCCCAGCATTTT.

This chain links TRBV6-5 with TRBJ2-1, with TRBD2 matching over 8 bases. Germline V gene lookup returns CDR1 MNHEY and CDR2 SVGAGI. With V trimmed by 6 bases and J by 5 bases, 6 bases remained unmatched. The CDR3 spans 14 residues. Written as DNA, the CDR3 is TGTGCCAGCAGAACTAGCGGCGGAAACAATGAGCAGTTCTTC. It translates to CASRTSGGNNEQFF.

The chain links TRBV9 to TRBJ2-3; D perhaps matches TRBD2 (5 bases). The V gene lost 3 bases and the J gene lost 6 bases, with 5 bases spanning the gap. The CDR3 runs to 11 residues. The germline gives CDR1 SGDLS, CDR2 YYNGEE. DNA of the CDR3: TGTGCCAGCAGCGCGGGGGATACGCAGTATTTT. It translates to CASSAGDTQYF.

The count of this clone is one. The rearrangement joins TRBV18 to TRBJ1-3; 8 bases are shared with TRBD1. The junction had 1 base not matched to a gene; V was cut back by 6 bases and J by 0 bases. Per the germline V gene, CDR1 is KGHSH and CDR2 is LQKENI. This CDR3 spans 14 amino acids. Written as DNA, the CDR3 is TGTGCCAGCTCTGGACAGGGCTCTGGAAACACCATATATTTT. It translates to CASSGQGSGNTIYF.

This chain uses TRBV5-1 with TRBJ2-2; D is possibly TRBD2 (5 bases). Germline V CDR1 and CDR2: SGHRS, YFSETQ. Trimming removed 0 bases at V and 0 bases at J, with 9 bases between. The length of the CDR3 is 16 residues. The CDR3 protein is CASSLGSGANTGELFF. CDR3 DNA sequence: TGCGCCAGCAGCTTGGGGAGCGGTGCGAACACCGGGGAGCTGTTTTTT.